Following are 9 T cell receptor beta chains from one sample sequenced in a study of T cell responses to AZD1222 COVID-19 vaccine. Libraries were prepared by immunoSEQ multiplex PCR; TCRdb keeps only in-frame clonotypes and omits some of them. The table shows about 120,000 clones, with around nine tenths occurring only once. The source was peripheral blood, collected on day 0 of AZD1222 vaccination. The source is an adult in good health.

The J gene is TRBJ1-4, the V gene TRBV6-6; D remains unclear. This CDR3 has 13 residues. V lost 0 bases and J 8 bases, leaving 7 bases between the germline ends. CDR1 MNHNY and CDR2 SVGAGI come from the germline V gene (reference sequence). The DNA of the CDR3 is TGTGCCAGCAGTTACTCTGGGAGGGAAAAACTGTTTTTT. Translated, it gives CASSYSGREKLFF.

The chain couples TRBV6-6 to TRBJ1-1; D not certain. V lost 2 bases and J lost 6, with 16 bases in between. CDR1 and CDR2 from the germline V gene are MNHNY and SVGAGI (reference sequence). The CDR3 consists of 15 residues. The CDR3 nucleotides are TGTGCCAGCAGTTACGGCCTGGAGGGTAGCGCTGAAGCTTTCTTT. Translating gives CASSYGLEGSAEAFF.

The rearrangement links TRBV4-1 to TRBJ2-3; 7 bases fit TRBD2. V trimming: 3 bases; J trimming: 5 bases; junction bases outside the gene matches: 8. Germline CDR1 reads MGHRA; CDR2 reads YSYEKL. This CDR3 is built from 15 residues. The CDR3 spells CASSQGGYRGDTQYF. In nucleotides, the CDR3 is TGCGCCAGCAGCCAGGGGGGGTATAGGGGAGATACGCAGTATTTT.

V and J are TRBV24-1 and TRBJ2-2; TRBD1 matches at 9 bases. The CDR3 spans 16 residues. The J segment lost 4 bases and the V segment lost 3 bases, leaving 5 bases of the junction unmatched. CDR1 KGHDR and CDR2 SFDVKD come from the germline V gene. The CDR3 loop is CATSDPGQGPTGELFF. CDR3 coding DNA: TGTGCCACCAGTGATCCCGGACAGGGGCCCACCGGGGAGCTGTTTTTT.

The chain combines TRBV2 with TRBJ1-2; the match to TRBD1 covers 8 bases. Germline V gives CDR1 SNHLY, CDR2 FYNNEI. This CDR3 is built from 13 residues. The V segment lost 3 bases and the J segment 8 bases; nucleotides outside the gene matches: 5. This chain's CDR3 is CASSETGEKGYTF. DNA for the CDR3: TGTGCCAGCAGTGAGACAGGGGAAAAAGGCTACACCTTC.

The DNA for the CDR3 is TGTGCCAGCAGTTTAATCGCCGGGGAGCTGTTTTTT. As protein: CASSLIAGELFF. This chain uses TRBV28 with TRBJ2-2; no clear D. The CDR3 covers 12 residues. Germline V lookup: CDR1 MDHEN, CDR2 SYDVKM. V lost 2 bases and J lost 6, with 4 bases in between.

The chain uses TRBV11-2 and TRBJ2-2, with D tentatively TRBD2 (5 bases). CDR1 and CDR2 (germline): SGHAT, FQNNGV. The CDR3 is 16 amino acids. Trimming took off 5 bases at V and 5 bases at J, with 18 bases between the two ends. CDR3 DNA sequence: TGTGCCAGCAGCAGTGGCGGGTCCCGACTTACCGGGGAGCTGTTTTTT. Its translation: CASSSGGSRLTGELFF.

This chain links TRBV3-1 (or the pseudogene TRBV3-2) with TRBJ2-1, with D possibly being TRBD1 or TRBD2 (5 bases each). With 5 bases removed from V and 0 bases from J, the gap between germline ends came to 14 bases. The CDR3 contains 16 residues. From germline, CDR1 is LGHDT and CDR2 YNNKEL (reference sequence). This CDR3 is CASSNRGRSSYNEQFF. The CDR3, as DNA: TGTGCCAGCAGCAATCGGGGCCGGAGCTCCTACAATGAGCAGTTCTTC.

CDR3: CASSTGTGLNTEAFF. CDR3 nucleotide sequence: TGTGCCAGCTCAACCGGGACAGGGCTAAACACTGAAGCTTTCTTT. J is TRBJ1-1 and V is TRBV18; 9 nucleotides agree with TRBD1. J was trimmed by 2 bases and V by 5 bases; bases with no gene match: 6. The CDR3 has 15 amino acids. CDR1 is KGHSH, CDR2 LQKENI, per germline.